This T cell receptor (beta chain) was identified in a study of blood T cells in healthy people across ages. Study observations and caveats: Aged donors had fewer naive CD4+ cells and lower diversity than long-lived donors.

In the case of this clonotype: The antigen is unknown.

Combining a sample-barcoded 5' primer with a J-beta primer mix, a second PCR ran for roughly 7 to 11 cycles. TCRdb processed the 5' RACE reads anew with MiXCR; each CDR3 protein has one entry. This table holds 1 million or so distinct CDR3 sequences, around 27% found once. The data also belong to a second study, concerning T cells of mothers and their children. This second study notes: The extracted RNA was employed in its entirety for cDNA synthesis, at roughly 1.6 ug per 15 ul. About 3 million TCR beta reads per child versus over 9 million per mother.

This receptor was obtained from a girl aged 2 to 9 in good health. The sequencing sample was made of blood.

The CDR3, as DNA: TGCAGTGCTAGAGATTTTCGGGCCGTGAACACTGAAGCTTTCTTT. It codes for CSARDFRAVNTEAFF. V gene TRBV20-1 combines with J gene TRBJ1-1; D remains ambiguous. V was trimmed by 0 bases and J by 0 bases, leaving 11 bases between them. This CDR3 has 15 residues. CDR1 and CDR2 (germline): DFQATT, SNEGSKA (reference sequence).